These 5 T cell receptor beta chains were all obtained from the same sample, sequenced in a study of blood T cells in healthy people across ages. The authors ran a second PCR of 7 to 11 cycles using a sample-barcoded 5' primer and a J-beta primer mix. TCRdb reprocessed the 5' RACE reads via MiXCR and lists one record per CDR3 protein. The sample comprises roughly 700,000 distinct CDR3 sequences, 20% to 25% of which are singletons, and around 9.2% rests with the top ten. These sequences were also reported in another study, on T cells of mothers and their children.

Sequencing was performed on blood. The receptors here all came from a boy between 10 and 17 years old in good health.

A few counts support this clonotype. The gene calls are TRBV18 and TRBJ2-5; a possible D gene is TRBD2 (6 bases). The tail of the sequence fits TRBJ2-7 better, so the J call may be wrong. The germline gives CDR1 KGHSH, CDR2 LQKENI. There are 15 residues in the CDR3. CDR3 sequence (DNA): TGTGCCAGCTCACCGCCGAGTAGCGGCACCTACGAGCAGTACTTC. Translating it yields CASSPPSSGTYEQYF.

This clonotype was found a few times. The chain employs TRBV6-1 and TRBJ2-1; TRBD2 is a possible D gene (7 bases). Near its end, the DNA agrees better with TRBJ2-5, so the J call may be wrong. Germline-derived CDR1 and CDR2 are MNHNS and SASEGT. This CDR3 comprises 13 residues. The CDR3 nucleotides are TGTGCCAGCAGGAATGAGGGGGGGGAGACCCAGTACTTC. Protein: CASRNEGGETQYF.

About this clonotype: Compared with germline, one end of the junction differs, possibly owing to a read error. The rearrangement joins TRBV29-1 to TRBJ2-1, with D possibly matching TRBD2 (5 bases). The CDR3 is 16 residues long. Germline assignment: CDR1 SQVTM and CDR2 ANQGSEA. The CDR3 loop is CGVGIGGRRSYNEQFF. In DNA, the CDR3 is TGCGGCGTTGGTATCGGCGGGCGCCGATCCTACAATGAGCAGTTCTTC.

The V gene is TRBV19, the J gene TRBJ1-1; 9 bases fit TRBD1. Germline lookup yields CDR1 LNHDA and CDR2 SQIVND (reference sequence). The junction had 10 bases not matched to a gene; V was cut back by 3 bases and J by 5 bases. The CDR3 has 16 residues. The CDR3 protein is CASSIEDRGRWTEAFF. The CDR3 coding sequence is TGTGCCAGTAGTATCGAGGACAGGGGACGCTGGACTGAAGCTTTCTTT.

V is TRBV7-3 and J is TRBJ2-1, with D possibly matching TRBD2 (5 bases). V shed 5 bases and J shed 9 bases, with 14 bases lying between them. Looked up from germline, CDR1 is SGHTA and CDR2 is FQGTGA. This CDR3 comprises 13 residues. CDR3 coding DNA: TGTGCCAGCAGCCCGCACCCTAGCAGTGAGCAGTTCTTC. Protein product: CASSPHPSSEQFF.